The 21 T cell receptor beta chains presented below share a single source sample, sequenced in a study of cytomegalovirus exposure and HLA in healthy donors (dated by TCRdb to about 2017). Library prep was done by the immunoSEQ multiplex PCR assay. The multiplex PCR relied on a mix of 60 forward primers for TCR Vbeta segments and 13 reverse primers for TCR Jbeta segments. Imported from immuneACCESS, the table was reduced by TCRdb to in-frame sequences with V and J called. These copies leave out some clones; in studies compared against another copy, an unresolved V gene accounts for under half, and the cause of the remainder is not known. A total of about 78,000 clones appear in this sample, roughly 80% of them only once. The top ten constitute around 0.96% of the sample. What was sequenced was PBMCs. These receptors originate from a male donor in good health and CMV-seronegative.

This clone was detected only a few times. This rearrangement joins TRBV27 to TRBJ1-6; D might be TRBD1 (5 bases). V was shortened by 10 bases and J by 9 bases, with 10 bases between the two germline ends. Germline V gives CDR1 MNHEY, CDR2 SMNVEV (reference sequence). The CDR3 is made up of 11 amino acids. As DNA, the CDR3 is TGTGCCACAGGAGGGGTTTCACCCCTCCACTTT. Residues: CATGGVSPLHF.

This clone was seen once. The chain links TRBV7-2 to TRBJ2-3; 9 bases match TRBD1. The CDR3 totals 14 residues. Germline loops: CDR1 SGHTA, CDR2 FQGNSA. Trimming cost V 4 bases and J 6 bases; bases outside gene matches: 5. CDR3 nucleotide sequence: TGTGCCAGCAGCTCTGGACAGGGGCACGATACGCAGTATTTT. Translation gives CASSSGQGHDTQYF.

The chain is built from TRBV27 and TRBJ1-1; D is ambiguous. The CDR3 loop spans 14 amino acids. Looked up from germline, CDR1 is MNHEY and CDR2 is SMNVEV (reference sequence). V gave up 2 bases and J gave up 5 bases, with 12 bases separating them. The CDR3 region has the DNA TGTGCCAGCAGTTTAGTACCCCCGGGAACTGAAGCTTTCTTT. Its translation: CASSLVPPGTEAFF.

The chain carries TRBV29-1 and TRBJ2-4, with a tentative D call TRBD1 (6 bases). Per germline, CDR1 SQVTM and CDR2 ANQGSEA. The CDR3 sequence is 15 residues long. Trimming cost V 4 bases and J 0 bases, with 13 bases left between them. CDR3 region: CSVAGQTLAKNIQYF. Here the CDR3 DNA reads TGCAGCGTTGCAGGACAGACTCTAGCCAAAAACATTCAGTACTTC.

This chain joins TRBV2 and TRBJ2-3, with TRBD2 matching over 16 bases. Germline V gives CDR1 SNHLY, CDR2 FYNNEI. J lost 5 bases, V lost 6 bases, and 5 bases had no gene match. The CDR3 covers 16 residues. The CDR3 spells CASSGGLAGGQDTQYF. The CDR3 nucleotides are TGTGCCAGCAGCGGGGGACTAGCGGGAGGGCAAGATACGCAGTATTTT.

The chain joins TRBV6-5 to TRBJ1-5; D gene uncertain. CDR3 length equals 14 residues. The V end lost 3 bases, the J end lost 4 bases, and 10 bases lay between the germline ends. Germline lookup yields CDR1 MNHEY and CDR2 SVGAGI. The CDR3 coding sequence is TGTGCCAGCAGTTATTCCCGGGAGAATCAGCCCCAGCATTTT. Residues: CASSYSRENQPQHF.

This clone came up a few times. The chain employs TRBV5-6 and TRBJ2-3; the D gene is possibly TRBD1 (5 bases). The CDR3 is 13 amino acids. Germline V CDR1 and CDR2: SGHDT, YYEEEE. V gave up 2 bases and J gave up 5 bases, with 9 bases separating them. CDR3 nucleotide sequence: TGTGCCAGCAGCTTCCAGGGCGGAGATACGCAGTATTTT. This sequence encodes CASSFQGGDTQYF.

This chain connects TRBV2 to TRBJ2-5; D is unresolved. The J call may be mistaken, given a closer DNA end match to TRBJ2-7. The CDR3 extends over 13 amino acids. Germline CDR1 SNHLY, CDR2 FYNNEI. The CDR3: CASSVGAGYEQYF. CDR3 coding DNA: TGTGCCAGCAGTGTGGGCGCTGGCTACGAGCAGTACTTC.

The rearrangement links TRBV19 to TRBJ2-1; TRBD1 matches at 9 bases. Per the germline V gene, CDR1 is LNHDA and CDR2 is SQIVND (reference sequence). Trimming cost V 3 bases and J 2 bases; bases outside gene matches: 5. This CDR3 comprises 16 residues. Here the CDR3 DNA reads TGTGCCAGTAGTATGGGGGACAGGGAGCCCTACAATGAGCAGTTCTTC. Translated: CASSMGDREPYNEQFF.

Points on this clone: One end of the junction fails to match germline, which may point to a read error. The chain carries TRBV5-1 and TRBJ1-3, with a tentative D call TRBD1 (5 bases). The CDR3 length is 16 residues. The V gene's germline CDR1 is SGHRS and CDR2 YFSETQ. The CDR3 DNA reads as TGCGCCAGCAGCTTGATAACAGGCTCCTCTGGAAGCACCATATATTTT. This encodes CASSLITGSSGSTIYF.

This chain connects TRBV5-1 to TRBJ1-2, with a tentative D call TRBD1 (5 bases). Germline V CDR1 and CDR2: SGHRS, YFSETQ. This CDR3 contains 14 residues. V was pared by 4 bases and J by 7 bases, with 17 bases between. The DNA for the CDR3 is TGCGCCAGCAGCAACCCAGGGAACGTCGGTGGCTACACCTTC. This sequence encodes CASSNPGNVGGYTF.

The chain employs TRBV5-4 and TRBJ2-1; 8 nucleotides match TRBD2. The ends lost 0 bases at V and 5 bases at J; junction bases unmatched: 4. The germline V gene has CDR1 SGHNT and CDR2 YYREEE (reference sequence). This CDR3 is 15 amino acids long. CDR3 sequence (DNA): TGTGCCAGCAGCTTGGTTAAGCGGGGGAACAATGAGCAGTTCTTC. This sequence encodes CASSLVKRGNNEQFF.

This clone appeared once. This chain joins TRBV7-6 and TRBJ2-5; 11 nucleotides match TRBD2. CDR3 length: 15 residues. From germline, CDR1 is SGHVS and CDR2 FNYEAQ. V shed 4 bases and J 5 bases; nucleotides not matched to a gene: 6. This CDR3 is CASSYSGRAGETQYF. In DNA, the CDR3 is TGTGCCAGCAGCTATAGCGGGAGGGCCGGGGAGACCCAGTACTTC.

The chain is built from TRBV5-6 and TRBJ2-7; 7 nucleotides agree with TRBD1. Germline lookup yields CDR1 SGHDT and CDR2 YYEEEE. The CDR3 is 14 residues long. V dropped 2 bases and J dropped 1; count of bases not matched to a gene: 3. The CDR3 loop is CASSFLQGSYEQYF. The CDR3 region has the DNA TGTGCCAGCAGCTTCCTACAGGGGTCCTACGAGCAGTACTTC.

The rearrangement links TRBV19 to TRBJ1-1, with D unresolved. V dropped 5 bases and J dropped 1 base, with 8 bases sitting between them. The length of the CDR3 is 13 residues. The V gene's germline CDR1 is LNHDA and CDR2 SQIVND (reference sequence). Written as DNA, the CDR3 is TGTGCCAGTAGTCGTACTCAGAACACTGAAGCTTTCTTT. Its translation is CASSRTQNTEAFF.

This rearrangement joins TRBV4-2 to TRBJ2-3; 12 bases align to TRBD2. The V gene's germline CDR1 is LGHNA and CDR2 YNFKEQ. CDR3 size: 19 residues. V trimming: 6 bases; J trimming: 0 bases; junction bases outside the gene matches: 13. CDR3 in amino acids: CASRRVLAGGPSSTDTQYF. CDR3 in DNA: TGTGCCAGCAGACGGGTGCTAGCGGGAGGGCCTAGTAGCACAGATACGCAGTATTTT.

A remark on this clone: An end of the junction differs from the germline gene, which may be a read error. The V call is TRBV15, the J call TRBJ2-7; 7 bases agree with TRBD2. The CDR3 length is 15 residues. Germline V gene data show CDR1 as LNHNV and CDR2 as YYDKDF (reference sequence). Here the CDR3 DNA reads TGTGCCACCAGCAGACCTGGCGGGAGCTCCTGCGAGCAGTACTTC. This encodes CATSRPGGSSCEQYF.

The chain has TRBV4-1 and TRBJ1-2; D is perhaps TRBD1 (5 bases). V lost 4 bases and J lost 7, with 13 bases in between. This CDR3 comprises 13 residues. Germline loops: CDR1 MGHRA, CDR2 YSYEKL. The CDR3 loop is CASSPRGEIGYTF. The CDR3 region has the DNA TGCGCCAGCAGCCCCCGGGGGGAAATTGGCTACACCTTC.

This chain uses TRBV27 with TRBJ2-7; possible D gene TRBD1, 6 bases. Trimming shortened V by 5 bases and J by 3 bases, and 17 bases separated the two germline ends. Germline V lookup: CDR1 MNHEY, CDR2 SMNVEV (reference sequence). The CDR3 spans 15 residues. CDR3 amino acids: CASSPRDGRGYEQYF. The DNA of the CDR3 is TGTGCCAGCAGTCCCCGGGACGGCAGGGGCTACGAGCAGTACTTC.

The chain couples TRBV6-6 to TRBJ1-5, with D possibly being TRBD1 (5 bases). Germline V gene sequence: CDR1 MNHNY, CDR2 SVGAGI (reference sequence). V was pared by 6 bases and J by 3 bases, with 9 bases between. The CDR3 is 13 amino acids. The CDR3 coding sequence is TGTGCCAGCAGAGACAGTTTCAATCAGCCCCAGCATTTT. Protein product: CASRDSFNQPQHF.

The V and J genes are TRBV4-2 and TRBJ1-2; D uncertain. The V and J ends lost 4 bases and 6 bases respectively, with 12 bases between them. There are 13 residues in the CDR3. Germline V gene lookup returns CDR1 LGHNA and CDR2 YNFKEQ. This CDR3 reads CASSLLERDGYTF. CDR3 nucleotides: TGTGCCAGCAGCCTACTAGAGAGGGATGGCTACACCTTC.